Described below is a single T cell receptor beta chain sequence and its context. TCRdb's copy holds only in-frame clones and misses some; the assay was immunoSEQ multiplex PCR. The sample consists of approximately 140,000 clones, more than 85% of them appearing once. These data come from a study of T cell responses to AZD1222 COVID-19 vaccine. Germline V lookup: CDR1 SNHLY, CDR2 FYNNEI. The CDR3 has 11 residues. Trimming cost V 5 bases and J 5 bases, with 6 bases left between them. The clonotype was recovered from an adult who received the AZD1222 COVID-19 vaccine. This sequence joins TRBV2 and TRBJ2-5; D may be TRBD1 (6 bases). Here the sequenced sample was peripheral blood, taken 28 days after the second AZD1222 dose. CDR3 coding DNA: TGTGCCAGCAGTCAGGGGGAGACCCAGTACTTC. This translates into CASSQGETQYF.